The present T cell receptor (beta chain) was sequenced within a study of metastatic and nonmetastatic thyroid tumors. Looking at the study overall: Where malignant and benign thyroid patients were concerned, repertoires were compared across blood and tumor or nodule tissue.

TCRdb re-analyzed the PCR reads through MiXCR. Among 20,000 to 25,000 clones listed, about a quarter were seen once. Study results and caveats: Relative to benign nodules, malignant thyroid tumors were reportedly characterized by significantly elevated TCR beta diversity in blood and tumor.

Not a single patient had been given any form of treatment at any point before undergoing thyroid surgery. Comment on this clone: What it recognizes is unknown.

Trimming stripped 1 base from V and 13 bases from J, with 16 bases between. Germline CDR1 and CDR2: LGHDT and YNNKEL (reference sequence). The CDR3 is 13 amino acids. This sequence originates from a female donor with papillary thyroid cancer or a benign thyroid nodule (not recorded which). Some clones in this sample may be carry-over from other donors' samples. The gene calls are TRBV3-1 and TRBJ1-1; D perhaps matches TRBD1 (5 bases). The source material was tumor tissue. CDR3 in amino acids: CASSQGGSWGDFF. The CDR3 bases are TGTGCCAGCAGCCAAGGGGGGAGCTGGGGGGATTTCTTT.